These 31 T cell receptor beta chains were all obtained from the same sample, sequenced in a study of blood T cell repertoires in COVID-19. The assay was immunoSEQ multiplex PCR, and TCRdb's table has in-frame clones only and misses some. The sample holds roughly 35,000 clones, 87% seen once. Sequenced input: peripheral blood. These receptors were taken from a man aged 50-60 years with active or convalescent COVID-19.

V and J are TRBV9 and TRBJ2-7; TRBD1 matches 9 bases. The length of the CDR3 is 14 residues. CDR1 and CDR2 from the germline V gene are SGDLS and YYNGEE. V trimming: 6 bases; J trimming: 2 bases; junction bases outside the gene matches: 6. CDR3 loop: CASTPGTGTYEQYF. The CDR3 nucleotides read TGTGCCAGCACCCCCGGGACAGGGACCTACGAGCAGTACTTC.

V gene TRBV6-5 combines with J gene TRBJ2-3, with 9 bases lining up with TRBD1. CDR1 and CDR2 (germline): MNHEY, SVGAGI. The CDR3 covers 15 residues. With 2 bases clipped from V and 4 bases from J, the junction kept 4 bases outside the gene matches. In nucleotides, the CDR3 is TGTGCCAGCAGTTACGGGGACAGGGCTGCAGATACGCAGTATTTT. Protein: CASSYGDRAADTQYF.

Remarks on this clone: Distinct nucleotide sequences in the sample also encode this CDR3. The chain carries TRBV18 and TRBJ2-7; 14 nucleotides line up with TRBD2. The V and J ends lost 6 bases and 4 bases, in that order; junction bases with no gene match: 5. The CDR3 spans 15 residues. Germline V gene lookup returns CDR1 KGHSH and CDR2 LQKENI. Here the CDR3 reads CASSPGLAGAYEQYF. CDR3 nucleotide sequence: TGTGCCAGCTCGCCGGGACTAGCGGGAGCTTACGAGCAGTACTTC.

DNA of the CDR3: TGTGCCACCAGTGTAGCGGGAGGTGAGGGTAAGCAGTACTTC. This sequence encodes CATSVAGGEGKQYF. V usage is TRBV24-1 and J usage is TRBJ2-7; 10 nucleotides agree with TRBD2. J lost 8 bases, V lost 5 bases, and 8 bases had no gene match. There are 14 residues in the CDR3. Per the germline V gene, CDR1 is KGHDR and CDR2 is SFDVKD.

The V gene is TRBV4-3, the J gene TRBJ2-7, with D perhaps TRBD2 (6 bases). This CDR3 has 15 residues. Trimming pared 1 base from V and 2 bases from J, leaving 12 bases between. CDR1 is LGHNA, CDR2 YSLEER, per germline. The CDR3, as DNA: TGCGCCAGCAGCCAAGCTCTCCGGGGGACCTACGAGCAGTACTTC. Translated: CASSQALRGTYEQYF.

This chain connects TRBV12-2 to TRBJ2-3; the D call of TRBD2 is as the table states it, not checked on the DNA. TRBV12-2 is a documented pseudogene. This CDR3 region has 19 residues. CDR3 loop: CASRLAAGTSGSCTDTQYF. Here the CDR3 DNA reads TGTGCAAGTCGCTTAGCCGCCGGGACTAGCGGGAGTTGCACAGATACGCAGTATTTT.

The CDR3, as DNA: TGCGCCAGCAGCGGATCTGGGGGGGTCAATGAGCAGTTCTTC. Its translation: CASSGSGGVNEQFF. The rearrangement uses TRBV5-1 and TRBJ2-1, with TRBD2 matching 7 bases. The CDR3 sequence is 14 residues long. The V gene end was trimmed by 4 bases and the J gene end by 6 bases; junction bases not matched to a gene: 7. CDR1 is SGHRS and CDR2 is YFSETQ in the germline V gene.

Here the CDR3 DNA reads TGTGCCAGCAGCTCAACAGGGGCCTTCACCGGGGAGCTGTTTTTT. Translated: CASSSTGAFTGELFF. V and J are TRBV7-2 and TRBJ2-2; TRBD1 aligns across 7 bases. CDR1 is SGHTA, CDR2 FQGNSA, per germline. J gave up 4 bases and V 4 bases, and 6 bases lay outside the gene matches. The length of the CDR3 is 15 residues.

The chain employs TRBV10-2 and TRBJ2-7; TRBD2 aligns across 9 bases. The V and J ends lost 5 bases and 2 bases, in that order; junction bases with no gene match: 7. Germline loops: CDR1 WSHSY, CDR2 SAAADI. This CDR3 contains 15 residues. CDR3 residues: CASSKIAGATYEQYF. DNA for the CDR3: TGCGCCAGCAGTAAAATAGCGGGAGCCACCTACGAGCAGTACTTC.

The chain carries TRBV6-6 and TRBJ2-7; D gene uncertain. Trimming pared 2 bases from V and 4 bases from J, leaving 9 bases between. This CDR3 has 13 amino acids. Germline CDR1 and CDR2: MNHNY and SVGAGI (reference sequence). CDR3 sequence: CASSYGLPYEQYF. DNA for the CDR3: TGTGCCAGCAGTTACGGGCTACCATACGAGCAGTACTTC.

V and J are TRBV9 and TRBJ1-2, with a tentative D call TRBD1 (6 bases). Germline-derived CDR1 and CDR2 are SGDLS and YYNGEE. The CDR3 is 15 residues long. Trimming cost V 3 bases and J 5 bases, with 17 bases left between them. This CDR3 is CASSATGFHLYGYTF. In DNA form, the CDR3 reads TGTGCCAGCAGCGCAACAGGGTTTCATCTTTATGGCTACACCTTC.

This clone was detected only once. V is TRBV29-1 and J is TRBJ2-7; D not resolved. The V end lost 3 bases, the J end lost 4 bases, and 10 bases lay between the germline ends. Germline V gene sequence: CDR1 SQVTM, CDR2 ANQGSEA. The CDR3 runs 12 residues. CDR3 region: CSVESFGYEQYF. CDR3 DNA sequence: TGCAGCGTTGAGTCCTTCGGTTACGAGCAGTACTTC.

The J gene is TRBJ2-3, the V gene TRBV9, with TRBD1 matching 8 bases. The germline V gene has CDR1 SGDLS and CDR2 YYNGEE. The CDR3 has 14 amino acids. V was pared by 4 bases and J by 6 bases, with 7 bases of the junction left unmatched. CDR3 in DNA: TGTGCCAGCAGCCCGGGGAGGACAGGGGATACGCAGTATTTT. Translated, it gives CASSPGRTGDTQYF.

The chain is built from TRBV5-1 and TRBJ2-7; 11 bases are shared with TRBD1. There are 15 residues in the CDR3. V was pared by 0 bases and J by 5 bases, with 4 bases of the junction left unmatched. The germline V gene encodes CDR1 SGHRS and CDR2 YFSETQ. The CDR3 DNA sequence: TGCGCCAGCAGCTTGGCCGTGGGACAGGGGGACGAGCAGTACTTC. Translating gives CASSLAVGQGDEQYF.

This clone was recorded only once. The rearrangement links TRBV6-5 to TRBJ2-7; maybe TRBD1 (7 bases). The CDR3 extends over 12 amino acids. Germline loops: CDR1 MNHEY, CDR2 SVGAGI. The chain's CDR3 is CAGGRGVYEQYF. In DNA, the CDR3 is TGTGCAGGGGGCAGGGGGGTTTACGAGCAGTACTTC.

V and J are TRBV19 and TRBJ2-5, with 7 bases lining up with TRBD1. V lost 6 bases to trimming and J lost 1 base; unmatched junction nucleotides: 11. Germline V gives CDR1 LNHDA, CDR2 SQIVND (reference sequence). This CDR3 is built from 16 residues. The CDR3 DNA reads TGTGCCAGTAGCCATCCTTCGACAGGGCTCCAAGAGACCCAGTACTTC. Translating it yields CASSHPSTGLQETQYF.

The chain combines TRBV4-3 with TRBJ2-1; D uncertain. This CDR3 has 15 amino acids. Germline values: CDR1 LGHNA, CDR2 YSLEER. V was clipped by 4 bases and J by 3 bases, with 13 bases between them. The CDR3 region is CASSLYLSFYNEQFF. Written as DNA, the CDR3 is TGCGCCAGCAGCCTATATCTGTCGTTCTACAATGAGCAGTTCTTC.

The rearrangement uses TRBV6-5 and TRBJ1-4; TRBD1 is a possible D gene (6 bases). The CDR3 extends over 15 amino acids. Germline V gene data show CDR1 as MNHEY and CDR2 as SVGAGI. V gave up 5 bases and J gave up 4 bases, with 14 bases separating them. As DNA, the CDR3 is TGTGCCAGCAGTAGTTGGGACAAGCATAATGAAAAACTGTTTTTT. Its protein is CASSSWDKHNEKLFF.

This clone was seen only a few times. The chain recombines TRBV5-1 with TRBJ1-3; 8 bases agree with TRBD1. The V gene's germline CDR1 is SGHRS and CDR2 YFSETQ. J lost 3 bases, V lost 0 bases, and 11 bases had no gene match. The CDR3 covers 18 residues. CDR3 DNA: TGCGCCAGCAGCTTGGCCAGCGACAGGGGTAGTAGTGGAAACACCATATATTTT. The encoded protein is CASSLASDRGSSGNTIYF.

The V gene is TRBV7-9, the J gene TRBJ2-7; D is uncertain. CDR1 and CDR2 (germline): SEHNR, FQNEAQ (reference sequence). V was trimmed by 1 base and J by 4 bases, leaving 26 bases between them. This CDR3 is 19 amino acids long. CDR3 sequence: CASSLVIPYIGPPRYEQYF. The CDR3 DNA follows: TGTGCCAGCAGCTTAGTAATACCCTATATTGGGCCCCCGCGATACGAGCAGTACTTC. The whole variable domain, filled in from reference TRBV7-9 and TRBJ2-7, reads DTGVSQNPRHKITKRGQNVTFRCDPISEHNRLYWYRQTLGQGPEFLTYFQNEAQLEKSRLLSDRFSAERPKGSFSTLEIQRTEQGDSAMYLCASSLVIPYIGPPRYEQYFGPGTRLTVT.

J is TRBJ1-2 and V is TRBV9; 8 bases are shared with TRBD1. Per germline, CDR1 SGDLS and CDR2 YYNGEE. CDR3 length: 15 amino acids. J was trimmed by 5 bases and V by 4 bases; bases with no gene match: 10. The CDR3 nucleotides are TGTGCCAGCAGCCCAAGGACAGGGCCTGTGTATGGCTACACCTTC. It encodes CASSPRTGPVYGYTF.

About this clone itself: A read error may produce the germline difference seen at one junction end. The J gene is TRBJ2-7, the V gene TRBV6-2 or TRBV6-3, with D perhaps matching TRBD2 (5 bases). Germline lookup yields CDR1 MNHEY and CDR2 SVGEGT. CDR3 length: 14 amino acids. Written as DNA, the CDR3 is TGTGCCAGCAGTTATTTGTCCCGCGACTATCCAGCTTGGTTC. It yields the protein CASSYLSRDYPAWF.

This clone was observed a few times. This chain joins TRBV6-1 and TRBJ1-2; TRBD1 is a possible D gene (6 bases). The germline V and J ends were trimmed by 1 base and 4 bases, with 13 bases remaining between them. Germline loops: CDR1 MNHNS, CDR2 SASEGT. The CDR3 is made up of 15 amino acids. The CDR3, as DNA: TGTGCCAGCAGTGAAGAAGGGGGACGCGGCTATGGCTACACCTTC. Encoded protein: CASSEEGGRGYGYTF.

CDR3 bases: TGTGCCAGCTCACCAAGGCCGGGAAGCTCCTACGAGCAGTACTTC. This gives the protein CASSPRPGSSYEQYF. V gene TRBV18 combines with J gene TRBJ2-7; perhaps TRBD2 as D (5 bases). The CDR3 has 15 residues. The V gene lost 2 bases and the J gene lost 0 bases, with 11 bases spanning the gap. Germline V lookup: CDR1 KGHSH, CDR2 LQKENI.

V gene TRBV5-4 combines with J gene TRBJ2-7, with 9 bases that match TRBD1. The ends lost 0 bases at V and 10 bases at J; junction bases unmatched: 8. CDR1 is SGHNT and CDR2 is YYREEE in the germline V gene (reference sequence). The CDR3 has 14 residues. CDR3 bases: TGTGCCAGCAGCTTGGCCACCGGGACAGGGAATCAGTACTTC. Its protein product is CASSLATGTGNQYF. Using reference TRBV5-4 and TRBJ2-7 for the parts outside the CDR3, the full variable domain is ETGVTQSPTHLIKTRGQQVTLRCSSQSGHNTVSWYQQALGQGPQFIFQYYREEENGRGNFPPRFSGLQFPNYSSELNVNALELDDSALYLCASSLATGTGNQYFGPGTRLTVT.

V and J are TRBV18 and TRBJ2-3; tentatively, D is TRBD2 (5 bases). This CDR3 contains 20 residues. Trimming removed 0 bases from V and 0 bases from J, with 22 bases in between. Germline lookup yields CDR1 KGHSH and CDR2 LQKENI. CDR3 residues: CASSPPILLAEEASTDTQYF. The CDR3 nucleotides are TGTGCCAGCTCACCACCGATTCTGCTGGCGGAGGAAGCTAGCACAGATACGCAGTATTTT.

V is TRBV19 and J is TRBJ2-3; 14 bases align to TRBD2. V shed 7 bases and J 6 bases; nucleotides not matched to a gene: 6. Germline V gene sequence: CDR1 LNHDA, CDR2 SQIVND (reference sequence). This CDR3 spans 15 amino acids. The CDR3, as DNA: TGTGCCAGTAACGGACTAGCGGGAGGTCACGATACGCAGTATTTT. Amino acids: CASNGLAGGHDTQYF.

The genes are TRBV10-2 and TRBJ1-4, with D hard to call. Trimming left V 6 bases short and J 5 bases short, with 16 bases between. CDR1 WSHSY and CDR2 SAAADI come from the germline V gene. The CDR3 spans 15 residues. This CDR3 is CASRATRGTNEKLFF. The DNA of the CDR3 is TGCGCCAGCAGGGCGACACGGGGTACAAATGAAAAACTGTTTTTT.

The rearrangement joins TRBV13 to TRBJ2-5, with no clear D. Germline V gene sequence: CDR1 PRHDT, CDR2 FYEKMQ (reference sequence). The ends were cut back, 5 bases at V and 0 bases at J, with 10 bases in the middle. This CDR3 comprises 14 residues. This chain's CDR3 is CASSHFLYQETQYF. Written as DNA, the CDR3 is TGTGCCAGCAGCCACTTTCTTTACCAAGAGACCCAGTACTTC.

The chain recombines TRBV5-4 with TRBJ1-1, with TRBD1 matching 8 bases. Germline V gene sequence: CDR1 SGHNT, CDR2 YYREEE (reference sequence). With V trimmed by 4 bases and J by 1 base, 0 bases remained unmatched. This CDR3 contains 13 residues. CDR3 DNA: TGTGCCAGCAGCACAGGGGGGAACACTGAAGCTTTCTTT. It is translated as CASSTGGNTEAFF.

The chain carries TRBV5-1 and TRBJ2-1, with TRBD2 matching 10 bases. Germline CDR1 is SGHRS and CDR2 is YFSETQ. The CDR3 is made up of 17 amino acids. The V segment lost 1 base and the J segment 5 bases; nucleotides outside the gene matches: 9. The CDR3 protein is CASSLHLAGVGDNEQFF. In DNA, the CDR3 is TGCGCCAGCAGCTTGCACCTAGCGGGAGTCGGTGACAATGAGCAGTTCTTC.